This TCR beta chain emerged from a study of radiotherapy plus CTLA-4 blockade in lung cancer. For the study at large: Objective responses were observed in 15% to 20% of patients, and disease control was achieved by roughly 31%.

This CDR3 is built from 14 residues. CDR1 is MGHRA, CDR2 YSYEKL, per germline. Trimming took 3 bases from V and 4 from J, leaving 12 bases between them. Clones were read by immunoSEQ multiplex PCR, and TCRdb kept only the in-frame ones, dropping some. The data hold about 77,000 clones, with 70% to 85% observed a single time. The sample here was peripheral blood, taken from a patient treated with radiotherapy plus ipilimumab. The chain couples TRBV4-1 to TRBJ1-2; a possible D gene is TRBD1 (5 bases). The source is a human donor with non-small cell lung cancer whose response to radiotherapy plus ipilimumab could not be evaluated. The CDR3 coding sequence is TGCGCCAGCAGCCAGCCACAGGACCTCTATGGCTACACCTTC. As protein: CASSQPQDLYGYTF.